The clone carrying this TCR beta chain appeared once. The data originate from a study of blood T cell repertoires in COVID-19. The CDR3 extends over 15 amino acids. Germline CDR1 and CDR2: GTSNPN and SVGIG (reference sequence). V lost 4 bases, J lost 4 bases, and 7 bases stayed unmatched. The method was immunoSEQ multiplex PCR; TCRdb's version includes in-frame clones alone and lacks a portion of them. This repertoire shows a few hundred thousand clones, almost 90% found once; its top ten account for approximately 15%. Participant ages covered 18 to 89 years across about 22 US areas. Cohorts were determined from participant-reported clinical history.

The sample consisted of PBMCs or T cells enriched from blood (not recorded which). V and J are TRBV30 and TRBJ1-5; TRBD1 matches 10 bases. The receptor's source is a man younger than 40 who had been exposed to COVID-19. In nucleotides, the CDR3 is TGTGCCTGGACGACAGGGGGCGTCCTAAATCAGCCCCAGCATTTT. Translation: CAWTTGGVLNQPQHF.